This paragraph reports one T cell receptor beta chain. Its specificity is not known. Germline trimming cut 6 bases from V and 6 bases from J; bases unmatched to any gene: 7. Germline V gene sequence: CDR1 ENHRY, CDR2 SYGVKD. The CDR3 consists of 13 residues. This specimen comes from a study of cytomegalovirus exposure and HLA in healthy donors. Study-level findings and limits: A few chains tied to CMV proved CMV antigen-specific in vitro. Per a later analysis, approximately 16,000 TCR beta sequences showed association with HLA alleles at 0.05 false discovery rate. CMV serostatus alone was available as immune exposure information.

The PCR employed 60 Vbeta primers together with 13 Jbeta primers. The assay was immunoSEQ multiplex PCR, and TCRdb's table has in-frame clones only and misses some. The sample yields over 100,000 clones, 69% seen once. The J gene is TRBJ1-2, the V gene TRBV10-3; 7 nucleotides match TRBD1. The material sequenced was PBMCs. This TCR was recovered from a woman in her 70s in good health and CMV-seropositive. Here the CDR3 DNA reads TGTGCCATCAGCCTTACAGGGGCAAATGGCTACACCTTC. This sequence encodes CAISLTGANGYTF.